Listed here is a single T cell receptor beta chain. The antigen is unknown. Noted time point: cycle 4 day 1 (C4D1), after more than 5 weeks of nivolumab. All trial patients relapsed after autologous stem cell transplantation. Negative selection with magnetic separation was used to purify CD4+ T cells from thawed PBMCs. This record comes from a study of PD-1 blockade in classical Hodgkin lymphoma. The trim removed 3 bases at V and 4 bases at J, leaving 5 bases unmatched. The CDR3 has 15 amino acids. The germline V gene encodes CDR1 SNHLY and CDR2 FYNNEI. Only in-frame clones appear in the TCRdb table, and some are missing; sequencing was by immunoSEQ multiplex PCR. The table has some 30,000 clones, roughly 85% seen once. The study's findings and limits: Exclusion applied to patients who initiated nivolumab less than 1 year following ASCT.

The starting material was CD4+ T cells from blood, obtained before the fourth cycle of nivolumab. The rearrangement joins TRBV2 to TRBJ2-1, with TRBD2 matching over 8 bases. This TCR was recovered from a human donor with classical Hodgkin lymphoma. CDR3 in amino acids: CASSDTSGAYNEQFF. The CDR3 nucleotides are TGTGCCAGCAGTGATACTAGCGGAGCTTACAATGAGCAGTTCTTC.